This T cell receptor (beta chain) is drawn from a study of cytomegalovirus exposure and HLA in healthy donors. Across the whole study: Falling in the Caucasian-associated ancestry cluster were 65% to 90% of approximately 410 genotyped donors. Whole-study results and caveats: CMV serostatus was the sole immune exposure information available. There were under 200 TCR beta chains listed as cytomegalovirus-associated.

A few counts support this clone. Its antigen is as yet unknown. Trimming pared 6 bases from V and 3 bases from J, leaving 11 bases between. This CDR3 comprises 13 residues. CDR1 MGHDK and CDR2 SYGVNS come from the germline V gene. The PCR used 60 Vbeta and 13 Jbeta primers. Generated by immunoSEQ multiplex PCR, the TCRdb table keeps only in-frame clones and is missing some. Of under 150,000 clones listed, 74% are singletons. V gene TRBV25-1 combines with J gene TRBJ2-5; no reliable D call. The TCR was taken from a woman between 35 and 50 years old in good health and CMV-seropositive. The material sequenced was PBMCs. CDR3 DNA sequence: TGTGCCAGCAGGGGTAGCCCAGAAGAGACCCAGTACTTC. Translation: CASRGSPEETQYF.